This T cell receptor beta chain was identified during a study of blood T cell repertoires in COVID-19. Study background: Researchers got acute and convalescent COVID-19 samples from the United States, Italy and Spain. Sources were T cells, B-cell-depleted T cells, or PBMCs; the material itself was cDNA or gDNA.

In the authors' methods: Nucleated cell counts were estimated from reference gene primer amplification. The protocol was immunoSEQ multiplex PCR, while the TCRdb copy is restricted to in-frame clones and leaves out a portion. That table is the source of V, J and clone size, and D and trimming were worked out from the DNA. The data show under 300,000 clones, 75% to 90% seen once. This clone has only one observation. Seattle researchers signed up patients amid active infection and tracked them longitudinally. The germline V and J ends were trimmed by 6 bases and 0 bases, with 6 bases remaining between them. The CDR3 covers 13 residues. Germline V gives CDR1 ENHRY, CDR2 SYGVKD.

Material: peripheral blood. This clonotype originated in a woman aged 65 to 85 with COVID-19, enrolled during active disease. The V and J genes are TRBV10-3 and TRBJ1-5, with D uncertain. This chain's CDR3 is CAISPDSNQPQHF. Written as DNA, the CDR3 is TGTGCCATCAGCCCAGATAGCAATCAGCCCCAGCATTTT.